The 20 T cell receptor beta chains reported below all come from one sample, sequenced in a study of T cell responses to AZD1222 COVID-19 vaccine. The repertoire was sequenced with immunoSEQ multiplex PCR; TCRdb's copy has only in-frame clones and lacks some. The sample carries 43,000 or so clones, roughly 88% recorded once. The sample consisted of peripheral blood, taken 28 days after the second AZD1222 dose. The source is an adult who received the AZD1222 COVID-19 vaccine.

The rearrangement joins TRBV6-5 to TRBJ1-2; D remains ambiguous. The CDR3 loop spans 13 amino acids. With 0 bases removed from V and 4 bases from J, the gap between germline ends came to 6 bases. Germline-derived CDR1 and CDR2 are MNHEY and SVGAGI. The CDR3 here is CASSYSRGYGYTF. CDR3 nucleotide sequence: TGTGCCAGCAGTTACTCGAGAGGCTATGGCTACACCTTC.

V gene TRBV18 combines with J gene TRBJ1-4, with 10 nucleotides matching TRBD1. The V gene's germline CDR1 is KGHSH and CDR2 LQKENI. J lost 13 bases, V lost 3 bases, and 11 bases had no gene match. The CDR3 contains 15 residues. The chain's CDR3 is CASSPTGTGAVRLFF. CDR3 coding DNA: TGTGCCAGCTCACCCACCGGGACAGGGGCTGTAAGACTGTTTTTT.

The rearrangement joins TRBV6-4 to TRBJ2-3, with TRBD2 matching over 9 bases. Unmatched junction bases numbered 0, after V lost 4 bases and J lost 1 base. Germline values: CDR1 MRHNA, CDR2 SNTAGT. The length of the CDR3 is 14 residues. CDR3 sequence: CASSGTSGTDTQYF. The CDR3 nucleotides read TGTGCCAGCAGTGGGACTAGCGGCACAGATACGCAGTATTTT.

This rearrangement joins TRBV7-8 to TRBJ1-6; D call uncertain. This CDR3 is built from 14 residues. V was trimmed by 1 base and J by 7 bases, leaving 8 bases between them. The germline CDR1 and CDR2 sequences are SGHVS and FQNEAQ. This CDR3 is CASSLGVENSPLHF. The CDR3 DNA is TGTGCCAGCAGCTTAGGGGTGGAGAATTCACCCCTCCACTTT. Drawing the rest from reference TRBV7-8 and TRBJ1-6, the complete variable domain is GAGVSQSPRYKVAKRGQDVALRCDPISGHVSLFWYQQALGQGPEFLTYFQNEAQLDKSGLPSDRFFAERPEGSVSTLKIQRTQQEDSAVYLCASSLGVENSPLHFGNGTRLTVT.

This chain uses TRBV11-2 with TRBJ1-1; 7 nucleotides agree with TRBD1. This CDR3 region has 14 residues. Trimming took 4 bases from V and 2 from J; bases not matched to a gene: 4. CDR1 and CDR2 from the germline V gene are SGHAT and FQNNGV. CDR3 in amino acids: CASSSGTANTEAFF. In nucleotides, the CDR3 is TGTGCCAGCAGCTCCGGGACAGCAAACACTGAAGCTTTCTTT.

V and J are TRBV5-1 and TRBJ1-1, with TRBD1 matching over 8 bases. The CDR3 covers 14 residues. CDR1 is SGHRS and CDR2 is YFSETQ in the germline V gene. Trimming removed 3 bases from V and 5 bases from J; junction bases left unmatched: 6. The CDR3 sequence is CASSWLQGGTEAFF. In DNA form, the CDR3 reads TGCGCCAGCAGCTGGCTACAGGGGGGTACTGAAGCTTTCTTT.

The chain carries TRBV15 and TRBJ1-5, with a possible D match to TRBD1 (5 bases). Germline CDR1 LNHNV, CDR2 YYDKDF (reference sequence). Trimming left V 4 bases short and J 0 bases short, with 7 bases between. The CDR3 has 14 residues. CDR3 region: CATSKGLSNQPQHF. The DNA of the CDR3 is TGTGCCACCAGCAAGGGGCTTAGCAATCAGCCCCAGCATTTT.

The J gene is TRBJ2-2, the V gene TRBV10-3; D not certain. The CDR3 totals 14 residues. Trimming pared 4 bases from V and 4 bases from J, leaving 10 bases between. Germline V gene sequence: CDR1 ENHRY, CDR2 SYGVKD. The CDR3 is CAISVPGGTGELFF. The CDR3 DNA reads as TGTGCCATCAGTGTTCCGGGCGGCACCGGGGAGCTGTTTTTT.

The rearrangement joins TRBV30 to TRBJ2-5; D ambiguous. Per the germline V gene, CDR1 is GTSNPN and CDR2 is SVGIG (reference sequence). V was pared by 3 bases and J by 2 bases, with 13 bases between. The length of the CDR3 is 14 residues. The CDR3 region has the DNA TGTGCCTGGAGAGGACGGTCATTACAAGAGACCCAGTACTTC. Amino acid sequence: CAWRGRSLQETQYF.

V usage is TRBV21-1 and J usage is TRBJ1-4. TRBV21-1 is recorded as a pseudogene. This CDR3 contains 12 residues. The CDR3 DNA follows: TGTGCCAGCAGCAAAGGGAGGGAAAAACTGTTTTTT. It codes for CASSKGREKLFF.

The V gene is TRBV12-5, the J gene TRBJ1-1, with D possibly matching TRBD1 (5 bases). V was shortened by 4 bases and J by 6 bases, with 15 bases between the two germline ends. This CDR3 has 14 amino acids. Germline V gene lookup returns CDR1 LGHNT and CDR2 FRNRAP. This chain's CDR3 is CASGWGVSSAEAFF. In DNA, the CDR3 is TGTGCTAGTGGTTGGGGGGTTTCTTCCGCTGAAGCTTTCTTT.

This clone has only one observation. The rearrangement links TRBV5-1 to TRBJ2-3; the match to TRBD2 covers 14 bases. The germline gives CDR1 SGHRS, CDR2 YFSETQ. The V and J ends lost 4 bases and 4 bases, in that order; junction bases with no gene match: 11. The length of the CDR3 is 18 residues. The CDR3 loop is CASSPPGLAGVGADTQYF. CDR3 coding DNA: TGCGCCAGCAGCCCCCCGGGACTAGCGGGGGTTGGCGCAGATACGCAGTATTTT.

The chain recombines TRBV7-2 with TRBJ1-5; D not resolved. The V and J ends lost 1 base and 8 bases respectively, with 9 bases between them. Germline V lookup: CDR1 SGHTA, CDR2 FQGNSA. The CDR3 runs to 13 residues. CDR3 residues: CASSLGGSKPQHF. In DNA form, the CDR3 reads TGTGCCAGCAGCTTAGGCGGGTCAAAGCCCCAGCATTTT.

The CDR3 here is CASSGTGSSPLHF. CDR3 nucleotides: TGTGCCAGCAGCGGGACAGGGTCCTCACCCCTCCACTTT. This chain joins TRBV9 and TRBJ1-6; 8 bases line up with TRBD1. Losses at the gene ends were 3 bases for V and 10 bases for J; bases not matched to a gene: 3. The CDR3 contains 13 residues. From germline, CDR1 is SGDLS and CDR2 YYNGEE.

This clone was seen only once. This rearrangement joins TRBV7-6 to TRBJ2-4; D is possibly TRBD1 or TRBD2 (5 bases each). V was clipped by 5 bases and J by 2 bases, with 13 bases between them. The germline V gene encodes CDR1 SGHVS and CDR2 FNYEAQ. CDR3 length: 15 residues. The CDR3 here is CASSTGTRTKNIQYF. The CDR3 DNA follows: TGTGCCAGCAGCACCGGGACCCGTACCAAAAACATTCAGTACTTC. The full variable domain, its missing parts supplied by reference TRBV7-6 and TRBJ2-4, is GAGVSQSPRYKVTKRGQDVALRCDPISGHVSLYWYRQALGQGPEFLTYFNYEAQQDKSGLPNDRFSAERPEGSISTLTIQRTEQRDSAMYRCASSTGTRTKNIQYFGAGTRLSVL.

The CDR3 sequence: CSVATGYDSPLHF. The CDR3 DNA follows: TGCAGCGTTGCGACAGGGTACGATTCACCCCTCCACTTT. The genes are TRBV29-1 and TRBJ1-6, with TRBD1 identical over 7 bases. The CDR3 consists of 13 residues. The V segment lost 4 bases and the J segment 8 bases; nucleotides outside the gene matches: 5. Germline loops: CDR1 SQVTM, CDR2 ANQGSEA. Full variable domain (outside the CDR3, taken from reference TRBV29-1 and TRBJ1-6): SAVISQKPSRDICQRGTSLTIQCQVDSQVTMMFWYRQQPGQSLTLIATANQGSEATYESGFVIDKFPISRPNLTFSTLTVSNMSPEDSSIYLCSVATGYDSPLHFGNGTRLTVT.

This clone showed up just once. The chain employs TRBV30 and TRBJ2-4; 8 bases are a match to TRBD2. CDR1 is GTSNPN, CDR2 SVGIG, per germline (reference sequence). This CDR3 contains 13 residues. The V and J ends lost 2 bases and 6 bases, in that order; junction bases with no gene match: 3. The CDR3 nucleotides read TGTGCCTGGAGTCACGCGGGAGGAAACATTCAGTACTTC. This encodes CAWSHAGGNIQYF.

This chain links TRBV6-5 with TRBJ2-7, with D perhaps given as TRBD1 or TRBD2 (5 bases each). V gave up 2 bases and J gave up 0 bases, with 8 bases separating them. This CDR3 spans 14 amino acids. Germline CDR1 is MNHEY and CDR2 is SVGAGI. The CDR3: CASSYRGSSYEQYF. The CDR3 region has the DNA TGTGCCAGCAGTTACCGGGGCAGCTCCTACGAGCAGTACTTC.

DNA of the CDR3: TGTGCCAGCAGTTTATCCAGGAGCTCCTACGAGCAGTACTTC. Translating gives CASSLSRSSYEQYF. V is TRBV27 and J is TRBJ2-7; D is unresolved. Germline CDR1 MNHEY, CDR2 SMNVEV (reference sequence). This CDR3 has 14 amino acids. The ends were cut back, 0 bases at V and 0 bases at J, with 6 bases in the middle.

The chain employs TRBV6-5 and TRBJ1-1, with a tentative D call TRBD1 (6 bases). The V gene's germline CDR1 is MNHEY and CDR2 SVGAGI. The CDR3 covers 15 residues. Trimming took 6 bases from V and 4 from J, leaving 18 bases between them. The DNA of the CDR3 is TGTGCCAGCAGGGACGCACAGGGTTATGGCACTGAAGCTTTCTTT. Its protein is CASRDAQGYGTEAFF.